The rows below give T cell receptor beta chains drawn from one sample of a study of CD8 T cells in Susac syndrome. TCRdb analysed the immunoSEQ multiplex PCR reads with MiXCR anew, one entry per CDR3 protein. Found here are roughly 160,000 distinct CDR3 sequences, 90% to 96% of them singletons; the top ten hold 0.12%. Sequencing was carried out using CD4+ T cells from PBMCs. These receptors were obtained from a human donor with Susac syndrome. Both conserved end residues are part of each CDR3. A D gene is named only where the DNA matches it firmly. Clone size is not always given. Where it is, it says once, few, many or a class for expanded clones.

J,size,D,length,V,CDR3,DNA
TRBJ1-2,-,TRBD1,15,TRBV9,CASSARQGTNYGYTF,TGTGCCAGCAGCGCCCGACAGGGAACCAACTATGGCTACACCTTC
TRBJ2-1,-,-,13,TRBV7-2,CASSLGQHNEQFF,TGTGCCAGCAGCTTAGGACAGCACAATGAGCAGTTCTTC
TRBJ2-1,-,TRBD1,16,TRBV28,CASTTEGTGSYNEQFF,TGTGCCAGCACCACGGAAGGGACAGGGTCTTACAATGAGCAGTTCTTC
TRBJ2-1,-,TRBD1,14,TRBV19,CASRTGIGYSEQFF,TGTGCCAGCAGGACAGGGATAGGATACTCGGAGCAGTTCTTC
TRBJ2-7,-,TRBD2,17,TRBV6-5,CASSYSAGTRTLYEQYF,TGTGCCAGCAGCTATTCCGCCGGGACTAGGACCTTATACGAGCAGTACTTC
TRBJ1-2,-,TRBD1,15,TRBV25-1,CASSEYRQGNYGYTF,TGTGCCAGCAGTGAATACCGACAGGGGAACTATGGCTACACCTTC
TRBJ2-7,-,TRBD1,15,TRBV7-2,CASSYPGQTTYEQYF,TGTGCCAGCAGTTACCCGGGACAGACAACCTACGAGCAGTACTTC
TRBJ1-5,-,TRBD1,17,TRBV28,CASRVRTGGVSNQPQHF,TGTGCCAGCAGGGTCCGGACAGGGGGCGTGAGCAATCAGCCCCAGCATTTT
TRBJ2-1,-,-,12,TRBV3-1,CASSQDRVKQFF,TGTGCCAGCAGCCAAGATAGGGTCAAGCAGTTCTTC
TRBJ1-1,-,TRBD1,12,TRBV12-3/TRBV12-4,CASSQGVTEAFF,TGTGCCAGCAGTCAGGGGGTCACTGAAGCTTTCTTT
TRBJ2-7,-,TRBD2,16,TRBV19,CASSIDQLAGDHEQYF,TGTGCCAGTAGTATAGATCAACTAGCGGGAGACCACGAGCAGTACTTC
TRBJ2-1,once,-,17,TRBV4-2,CASSHPGLARRNNEQFF,TGTGCCAGCAGCCATCCAGGACTCGCTCGACGGAACAATGAGCAGTTCTTC
TRBJ2-2,-,-,12,TRBV24-1,CATSGGIGELFF,TGTGCCACCAGTGGGGGTATCGGGGAGCTGTTTTTT
TRBJ2-1,-,-,13,TRBV4-3,CASSQEPSPEQFF,TGCGCCAGCAGCCAAGAACCTAGCCCAGAGCAGTTCTTC
TRBJ2-1,-,TRBD2,17,TRBV27,CASSPYTTSGRASEQFF,TGTGCCAGCAGTCCCTATACGACTAGCGGGAGGGCCAGTGAGCAGTTCTTC
TRBJ2-5,once,-,14,TRBV4-1,CASSPRHDQETQYF,TGCGCCAGCAGCCCAAGACATGATCAAGAGACCCAGTACTTC
TRBJ2-7,-,TRBD2,12,TRBV29-1,CSVEGGPYEQYF,TGCAGCGTTGAGGGAGGGCCCTACGAGCAGTACTTC
TRBJ1-1,-,TRBD1,13,TRBV6-5,CASRDRVDTEAFF,TGTGCCAGCAGAGACAGGGTCGACACTGAAGCTTTCTTT
TRBJ1-5,once,-,14,TRBV28,CASSLFRGNQPQHF,TGTGCCAGCAGTTTGTTCCGGGGGAATCAGCCCCAGCATTTT
TRBJ1-2,-,-,11,TRBV19,CAIKHDYGYTF,TGTGCCATCAAGCACGACTATGGCTACACCTTC
TRBJ2-3,-,-,16,TRBV4-2,CASSQDVPGEADTQYF,TGTGCCAGCAGCCAAGATGTCCCAGGGGAGGCAGATACGCAGTATTTT
TRBJ2-3,-,TRBD1,14,TRBV7-2,CASSSRTGRDTQYF,TGTGCCAGCAGCTCGAGGACAGGGAGAGATACGCAGTATTTT
TRBJ2-7,-,-,15,TRBV19,CASSFRRDTSYEQYF,TGTGCCAGTAGTTTCCGCCGGGACACCTCCTACGAGCAGTACTTC
TRBJ1-1,once,-,16,TRBV25-1,CASSESLGEPNTEAFF,TGTGCCAGCAGTGAATCTCTGGGTGAACCGAACACTGAAGCTTTCTTT
TRBJ2-4,-,-,14,TRBV6-2/TRBV6-3,CASTLSGSQNIQYF,TGTGCCAGCACTCTGAGCGGTTCACAAAACATTCAGTACTTC
TRBJ2-2,-,-,15,TRBV7-2,CASSLVPGSTGELFF,TGTGCCAGCAGCTTAGTACCAGGGAGCACCGGGGAGCTGTTTTTT
TRBJ2-1,-,TRBD2,15,TRBV9,CASSVTSGTYNEQFF,TGTGCCAGCAGCGTCACTAGCGGGACCTACAATGAGCAGTTCTTC
TRBJ2-5,-,TRBD2,14,TRBV7-9,CASSPWTSSETQYF,TGTGCCAGCAGCCCCTGGACTAGTTCAGAGACCCAGTACTTC
TRBJ2-2,-,-,15,TRBV5-6,CASSLPSGTAGELFF,TGTGCCAGCAGCCTGCCCAGCGGGACAGCCGGGGAGCTGTTTTTT
TRBJ1-2,-,-,12,TRBV29-1,CSATGSHYGYTF,TGCAGCGCTACAGGGTCTCACTATGGCTACACCTTC
TRBJ2-7,-,-,15,TRBV30,CAWSVPGVGIYEQYF,TGTGCCTGGAGTGTACCGGGGGTAGGAATCTACGAGCAGTACTTC
TRBJ2-7,-,-,14,TRBV5-1,CASSSTGNVYEQYF,TGCGCCAGCAGCTCCACAGGGAATGTCTACGAGCAGTACTTC
TRBJ1-5,-,TRBD1,16,TRBV27,CASPTRQGASNQPQHF,TGTGCCAGCCCCACCCGACAGGGTGCGAGCAATCAGCCCCAGCATTTT
TRBJ2-1,-,-,11,TRBV6-2/TRBV6-3,CASSTKREQFF,TGTGCCAGCAGTACCAAGCGGGAGCAGTTCTTC
TRBJ1-1,-,-,15,TRBV30,CAWSPGLHTNTEAFF,TGTGCCTGGAGCCCGGGTCTACATACGAACACTGAAGCTTTCTTT
TRBJ1-2,-,-,13,TRBV7-9,CASSLVSAYGYTF,TGTGCCAGCAGCTTAGTATCGGCCTATGGCTACACCTTC
TRBJ1-5,-,-,15,TRBV3-1,CASSQGQVVNQPQHF,TGTGCCAGCAGCCAAGGACAGGTAGTGAATCAGCCCCAGCATTTT
TRBJ2-5,once,-,12,TRBV29-1,CSYERLKETQYF,TGCAGCTATGAACGTCTGAAAGAGACCCAGTACTTC
TRBJ2-1,-,-,13,TRBV28,CASSFSGPNEQFF,TGTGCCAGCAGTTTTTCCGGCCCCAATGAGCAGTTCTTC
TRBJ1-5,once,-,13,TRBV9,CASSVDEDQPQHF,TGTGCCAGCAGCGTAGACGAAGATCAGCCCCAGCATTTT
TRBJ2-4,-,-,16,TRBV15,CATSRDPGRGKDIQYF,TGTGCCACCAGCAGAGACCCAGGCAGGGGTAAGGACATTCAGTACTTC
TRBJ1-5,-,-,13,TRBV27,CASGYTSNQPQHF,TGTGCCAGCGGTTATACTAGCAATCAGCCCCAGCATTTT
TRBJ1-1,-,-,13,TRBV11-2,CASSTHQNTEAFF,TGTGCCAGCAGCACTCACCAGAACACTGAAGCTTTCTTT
TRBJ2-7,-,-,11,TRBV3-1,CASSRGNEQYF,TGTGCCAGCAGCCGGGGGAACGAGCAGTACTTC
TRBJ1-6,-,-,15,TRBV3-1,CASSQRGDGNSPLHF,TGTGCCAGCAGCCAAAGAGGGGACGGAAATTCACCCCTCCACTTT